These 22 T cell receptor beta chains came from one sample sequenced in a study of CD8+ T cells in alopecia areata. Treatment reported: oral pan-JAK inhibitor, 5-10 mg twice daily. Sequencing templates came from extracted RNA that was reverse transcribed into cDNA. Sequenced by immunoSEQ multiplex PCR; TCRdb stores in-frame clones only, minus some. This repertoire shows 200,000 to 250,000 clones, about 58% found once; its top ten account for 1.6%. The sample here was CD4+ T cells sorted from blood, taken at week 4, from a patient treated with tofacitinib. These receptor sequences come from a human donor with alopecia areata.

This clone was seen a handful of times. This sequence joins TRBV23-1 and TRBJ2-7; 11 nucleotides line up with TRBD1. TRBV23-1 is filed as an ORF, its function uncertain. The V segment lost 7 bases and the J segment 4 bases; nucleotides outside the gene matches: 12. The CDR3 totals 16 residues. CDR3 sequence (DNA): TGCGCCAGCACCCAAAGGAGGGGACAGGGGGATTACGAGCAGTACTTC. This codes for CASTQRRGQGDYEQYF.

This clone was counted only a few times. The rearrangement joins TRBV11-2 to TRBJ2-6; D is perhaps TRBD1 or TRBD2 (5 bases each). The germline CDR1 and CDR2 sequences are SGHAT and FQNNGV. The V end was cut by 2 bases, the J end by 2 bases, with 10 bases between. There are 16 residues in the CDR3. The CDR3 region has the DNA TGTGCCAGCAGCTTATCGAGGGGCACTGGGGCCAACGTCCTGACTTTC. It yields the protein CASSLSRGTGANVLTF. Full variable domain (outside the CDR3, taken from reference TRBV11-2 and TRBJ2-6): EAGVAQSPRYKIIEKRQSVAFWCNPISGHATLYWYQQILGQGPKLLIQFQNNGVVDDSQLPKDRFSAERLKGVDSTLKIQPAKLEDSAVYLCASSLSRGTGANVLTFGAGSRLTVL.

The J gene is TRBJ2-7, the V gene TRBV5-1, with 7 bases matching TRBD1. V shed 0 bases and J 3 bases; nucleotides not matched to a gene: 12. Germline CDR1 SGHRS, CDR2 YFSETQ. This CDR3 is built from 17 residues. The CDR3: CASSLATGVGQSYEQYF. The CDR3 coding sequence is TGCGCCAGCAGCTTGGCCACCGGGGTGGGACAGAGCTACGAGCAGTACTTC.

The chain is built from TRBV25-1 and TRBJ1-1; 7 nucleotides agree with TRBD1. The CDR3 contains 15 residues. V shed 0 bases, J shed 5 bases, and the junction held 6 bases outside the gene matches. CDR1 and CDR2 (germline): MGHDK, SYGVNS. Here the CDR3 DNA reads TGTGCCAGCAGTGAATATCGGGCAGGGGGGACTGAAGCTTTCTTT. Translation: CASSEYRAGGTEAFF. The variable domain in full, with the rest retrieved from reference TRBV25-1 and TRBJ1-1, is EADIYQTPRYLVIGTGKKITLECSQTMGHDKMYWYQQDPGMELHLIHYSYGVNSTEKGDLSSESTVSRIRTEHFPLTLESARPSHTSQYLCASSEYRAGGTEAFFGQGTRLTVV.

This clone showed up just a few times. This chain's CDR3 is CASSDTGPRRYEQYF. The CDR3 DNA is TGTGCCAGCAGTGATACAGGGCCCAGGCGCTACGAGCAGTACTTC. The rearrangement joins TRBV21-1 to TRBJ2-7; the table's TRBD1 call for D was not verified on the DNA. TRBV21-1 is termed a pseudogene. The CDR3 is made up of 15 amino acids.

This clone was found a few times. The V call is TRBV29-1, the J call TRBJ2-1, with D unresolved. Germline CDR1 SQVTM, CDR2 ANQGSEA. Trimming stripped 5 bases from V and 5 bases from J, with 4 bases between. This CDR3 spans 10 amino acids. The CDR3 protein is CSVFDNEQFF. The CDR3 bases are TGCAGCGTTTTCGACAATGAGCAGTTCTTC.

The rearrangement links TRBV5-1 to TRBJ2-7; no clear D gene. The V end was cut by 3 bases, the J end by 2 bases, with 9 bases between. Germline V gene sequence: CDR1 SGHRS, CDR2 YFSETQ. This CDR3 is built from 13 residues. The CDR3: CASSSELTYEQYF. CDR3 bases: TGCGCCAGCAGCTCGGAGCTCACCTACGAGCAGTACTTC.

A few counts support this clone. This chain uses TRBV9 with TRBJ1-1; TRBD1 agrees at 7 bases. The ends lost 0 bases at V and 4 bases at J; junction bases unmatched: 3. The CDR3 has 14 amino acids. The germline CDR1 and CDR2 sequences are SGDLS and YYNGEE. The CDR3 nucleotides are TGTGCCAGCAGCGTAGGTCAGGGGGGCACTGAAGCTTTCTTT. Protein sequence: CASSVGQGGTEAFF.

CDR3 loop: CAWSRKGGNTDTQYF. CDR3 nucleotides: TGTGCCTGGAGTAGGAAAGGGGGGAACACAGATACGCAGTATTTT. The chain couples TRBV30 to TRBJ2-3; TRBD1 or TRBD2 may be the D gene (6 bases each). The germline gives CDR1 GTSNPN, CDR2 SVGIG (reference sequence). Trimming left V 2 bases short and J 2 bases short, with 14 bases between. There are 15 residues in the CDR3.

This clone was seen once. The chain couples TRBV7-2 to TRBJ1-2; D call uncertain. CDR1 SGHTA and CDR2 FQGNSA come from the germline V gene. V lost 4 bases and J lost 8, with 11 bases in between. This CDR3 region has 12 residues. In DNA, the CDR3 is TGTGCCAGCAGCTATATGCTGCGGGGCTACACCTTC. Translating it yields CASSYMLRGYTF.

The J gene is TRBJ2-3, the V gene TRBV19; 7 bases agree with TRBD1. Germline CDR1 and CDR2: LNHDA and SQIVND (reference sequence). CDR3 length: 15 amino acids. With V trimmed by 3 bases and J by 5 bases, 8 bases remained unmatched. CDR3: CASSMQGVVGDTQYF. CDR3 DNA: TGTGCCAGTAGTATGCAGGGGGTGGTTGGAGATACGCAGTATTTT.

This clone has a count of ten or more. In nucleotides, the CDR3 is TGTGCCAGCACCCCGTCTAGCGGGGGTGGCAATGAGCAGTTCTTC. It encodes CASTPSSGGGNEQFF. The chain combines TRBV11-2 with TRBJ2-1, with TRBD2 identical over 10 bases. The germline V gene has CDR1 SGHAT and CDR2 FQNNGV. The CDR3 has 15 amino acids. J was trimmed by 6 bases and V by 7 bases; bases with no gene match: 9. The variable domain in full, completed from reference TRBV11-2 and TRBJ2-1, reads EAGVAQSPRYKIIEKRQSVAFWCNPISGHATLYWYQQILGQGPKLLIQFQNNGVVDDSQLPKDRFSAERLKGVDSTLKIQPAKLEDSAVYLCASTPSSGGGNEQFFGPGTRLTVL.

The chain employs TRBV5-1 and TRBJ2-3; no reliable D call. Trimming shortened V by 3 bases and J by 4 bases, and 18 bases separated the two germline ends. The germline V gene has CDR1 SGHRS and CDR2 YFSETQ. This CDR3 has 16 residues. The CDR3 nucleotides read TGCGCCAGCAGCTCAACCCCACAGTTCTCCCCAGATACGCAGTATTTT. Translating it yields CASSSTPQFSPDTQYF.

This clone was observed a handful of times. The chain joins TRBV10-3 to TRBJ2-5, with 13 bases that match TRBD2. The V gene's germline CDR1 is ENHRY and CDR2 SYGVKD. The CDR3 is made up of 15 amino acids. Trimming at V came to 8 bases and at J to 1 base, leaving 4 bases not matched to a gene. The CDR3 DNA follows: TGTGCCATCGGACGACTAGCGGGGGGCCAAGAGACCCAGTACTTC. Translated: CAIGRLAGGQETQYF.

This clone showed up just once. The rearrangement uses TRBV9 and TRBJ2-1; tentative D call: TRBD1 (6 bases). Germline CDR1 and CDR2: SGDLS and YYNGEE. V lost 0 bases, J lost 2 bases, and 15 bases lay in between. The CDR3 is made up of 17 amino acids. The CDR3 DNA sequence: TGTGCCAGCAGCGTAGTGCTTAGGACAGATACCTACAATGAGCAGTTCTTC. As protein: CASSVVLRTDTYNEQFF.

V usage is TRBV19 and J usage is TRBJ1-2; D is perhaps TRBD1 (6 bases). The CDR3 has 14 residues. CDR1 and CDR2 from the germline V gene are LNHDA and SQIVND (reference sequence). The V gene lost 3 bases and the J gene lost 2 bases, with 10 bases spanning the gap. The CDR3 coding sequence is TGTGCCAGTAGTATCCAAGGACAGAACTATGGCTACACCTTC. Its translation: CASSIQGQNYGYTF.

This clone has a handful of counts. The rearrangement links TRBV5-6 to TRBJ2-7; 8 positions agree with TRBD1. Germline V gene lookup returns CDR1 SGHDT and CDR2 YYEEEE. The CDR3 has 16 residues. V lost 3 bases and J lost 4; bases outside the gene matches: 12. CDR3 sequence (DNA): TGTGCCAGCAGCTCGTACCGGGACAGGTTTCAGTACGAGCAGTACTTC. Residues: CASSSYRDRFQYEQYF. The full variable domain, completed using reference TRBV5-6 and TRBJ2-7, is DAGVTQSPTHLIKTRGQQVTLRCSPKSGHDTVSWYQQALGQGPQFIFQYYEEEERQRGNFPDRFSGHQFPNYSSELNVNALLLGDSALYLCASSSYRDRFQYEQYFGPGTRLTVT.

This clone was seen a few times. Here the CDR3 reads CASSDPGSSYNEQFF. CDR3 nucleotide sequence: TGTGCCAGCAGTGACCCGGGGAGCTCCTACAATGAGCAGTTCTTC. V usage is TRBV25-1 and J usage is TRBJ2-1; tentative D call: TRBD2 (5 bases). V gave up 3 bases and J gave up 0 bases, with 9 bases separating them. Per germline, CDR1 MGHDK and CDR2 SYGVNS. The CDR3 runs 15 residues. The entire variable domain, with the rest obtained from reference TRBV25-1 and TRBJ2-1, is as follows: EADIYQTPRYLVIGTGKKITLECSQTMGHDKMYWYQQDPGMELHLIHYSYGVNSTEKGDLSSESTVSRIRTEHFPLTLESARPSHTSQYLCASSDPGSSYNEQFFGPGTRLTVL.

J is TRBJ2-1 and V is TRBV29-1, with D perhaps TRBD1 (8 bases). CDR3 length: 15 amino acids. Trimming removed 6 bases at V and 7 bases at J, with 22 bases between. Germline V gene sequence: CDR1 SQVTM, CDR2 ANQGSEA. CDR3 residues: CSVGSTGGGLNEQFF. CDR3 DNA: TGCAGCGTGGGATCTACAGGGGGGGGATTAAATGAGCAGTTCTTC.

This chain joins TRBV19 and TRBJ1-2; tentative D call: TRBD1 (5 bases). The ends were cut back, 3 bases at V and 6 bases at J, with 8 bases in the middle. Per the germline V gene, CDR1 is LNHDA and CDR2 is SQIVND (reference sequence). This CDR3 spans 12 amino acids. The CDR3 protein is CASSIEGNGYTF. For the CDR3, the DNA is TGTGCCAGTAGTATCGAGGGGAATGGCTACACCTTC.

There are a few counts of this clone. This chain links TRBV13 with TRBJ1-3; 8 bases fit TRBD1. With V trimmed by 5 bases and J by 0 bases, 9 bases remained unmatched. The CDR3 extends over 17 amino acids. CDR1 is PRHDT and CDR2 is FYEKMQ in the germline V gene (reference sequence). The CDR3 loop reads CASSTRQGRISGNTIYF. CDR3 coding DNA: TGTGCCAGCAGCACCAGACAGGGGAGGATCTCTGGAAACACCATATATTTT.

The chain recombines TRBV29-1 with TRBJ2-6, with TRBD2 matching over 9 bases. Germline CDR1 and CDR2: SQVTM and ANQGSEA. This CDR3 has 17 amino acids. V gave up 5 bases and J gave up 4 bases; unmatched junction bases: 12. The CDR3 nucleotides are TGCAGCGTTTATGGGACTAGCCCCTCTCTGGGGGCCAACGTCCTGACTTTC. This gives the protein CSVYGTSPSLGANVLTF.